This T cell receptor (beta chain) was identified during a study of blood T cells in healthy people across ages. Alongside a J-beta primer mix, a sample-barcoded 5' primer served in a second PCR lasting roughly 7 to 11 cycles. Each CDR3 protein is one row after TCRdb ran MiXCR on the 5' RACE reads. This table holds fewer than 2,000,000 distinct CDR3 sequences, 35% to 50% found once. CDR1 and CDR2 from the germline V gene are LGHDT and YNNKEL (reference sequence). The CDR3 has 15 residues. Trimming took 4 bases from V and 7 from J, leaving 20 bases between them. The chain employs TRBV3-1 and TRBJ2-7; D possibly matches TRBD1 or TRBD2 (6 bases each). The clonotype was recovered from a human donor in good health. The sequenced sample consisted of blood. Written as DNA, the CDR3 is TGTGCCAGCAGCCTTGCTTGGGCAGAGGGGGGAGAGCAGTACTTC. Its protein is CASSLAWAEGGEQYF.